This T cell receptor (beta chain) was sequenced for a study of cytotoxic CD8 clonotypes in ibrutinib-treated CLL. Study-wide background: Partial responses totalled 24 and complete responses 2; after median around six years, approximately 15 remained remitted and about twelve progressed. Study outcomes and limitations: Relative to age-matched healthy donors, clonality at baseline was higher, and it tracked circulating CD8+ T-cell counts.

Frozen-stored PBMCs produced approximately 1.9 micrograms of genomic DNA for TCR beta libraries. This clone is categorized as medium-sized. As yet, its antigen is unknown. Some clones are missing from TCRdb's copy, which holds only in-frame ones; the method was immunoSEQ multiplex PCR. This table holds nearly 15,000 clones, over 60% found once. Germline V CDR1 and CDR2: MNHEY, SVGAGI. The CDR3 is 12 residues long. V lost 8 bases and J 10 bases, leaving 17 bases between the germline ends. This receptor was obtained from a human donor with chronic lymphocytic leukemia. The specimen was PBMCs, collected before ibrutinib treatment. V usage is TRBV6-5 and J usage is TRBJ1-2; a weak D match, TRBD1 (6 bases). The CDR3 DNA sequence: TGTGCCAGCGGCATTTTCACAGGGTACTACACCTTC. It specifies CASGIFTGYYTF.